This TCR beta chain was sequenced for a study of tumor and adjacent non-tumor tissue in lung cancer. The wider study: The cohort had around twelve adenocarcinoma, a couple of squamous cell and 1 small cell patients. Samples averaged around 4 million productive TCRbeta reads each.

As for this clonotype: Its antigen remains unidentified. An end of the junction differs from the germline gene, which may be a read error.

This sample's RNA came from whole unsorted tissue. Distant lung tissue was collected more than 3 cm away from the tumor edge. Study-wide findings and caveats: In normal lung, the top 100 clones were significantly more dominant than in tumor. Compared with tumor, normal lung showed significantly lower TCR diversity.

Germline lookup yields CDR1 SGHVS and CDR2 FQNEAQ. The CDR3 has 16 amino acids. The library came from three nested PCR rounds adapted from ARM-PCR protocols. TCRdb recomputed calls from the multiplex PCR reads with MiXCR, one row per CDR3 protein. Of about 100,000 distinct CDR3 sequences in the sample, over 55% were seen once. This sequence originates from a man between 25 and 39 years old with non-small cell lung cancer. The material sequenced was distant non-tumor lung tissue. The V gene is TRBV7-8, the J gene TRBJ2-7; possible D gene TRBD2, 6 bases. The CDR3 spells CTSSLDPPGRNSDQYF. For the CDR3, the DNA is TGTACCAGCAGCTTAGACCCGCCAGGGAGGAACTCCGATCAGTACTTC.